The T cell receptor (beta chain) described here comes from a study of patients and donors after allogeneic stem cell transplantation. CDR1 is KGHDR and CDR2 is SFDVKD in the germline V gene. This CDR3 is built from 17 residues. V was clipped by 5 bases and J by 5 bases; unmatched bases: 12. Each CDR3 protein is one row after TCRdb ran MiXCR on the RT-PCR reads. This sample has more than 55,000 distinct CDR3 sequences, with roughly 14% found just once. The table lists this clonotype with a few counts. This chain connects TRBV24-1 to TRBJ2-1, with 9 bases that match TRBD1. The sample taken for sequencing was blood, either unsorted or a sorted T cell fraction (not recorded which). This sequence was found in a human donor who was either an allogeneic HSCT recipient or a stem cell or donor lymphocyte infusion donor (not recorded which). It is not recorded whose cells these are; they may come from a transplant donor. The CDR3 DNA reads TGTGCCACCAGTGGAACAGGGGGCGGCCTAGCGGACAATGAGCAGTTCTTC. As protein: CATSGTGGGLADNEQFF.